What follows are 12 T cell receptor beta chains derived from one specimen sequenced in a study of T-cell reconstitution after alpha-beta-depleted transplantation in children. For TCRbeta, the library was prepared with unique molecular identifiers. From the PCR reads, TCRdb called clonotypes with MiXCR, one entry per CDR3 protein. The sample holds around 100,000 distinct CDR3 sequences; 10% are singletons and the top ten take 34%. Specimen: PBMCs, collected before TCRalphabeta/CD19-depleted stem cell transplant. Receptors were obtained from a boy aged 2-15 years with acute lymphoblastic leukemia, due to receive a stem cell transplant.

J is TRBJ1-5 and V is TRBV10-2, with D maybe TRBD1 (5 bases). The CDR3 loop spans 14 amino acids. V lost 8 bases, J lost 6 bases, and 17 bases lay in between. Germline assignment: CDR1 WSHSY and CDR2 SAAADI. CDR3 nucleotide sequence: TGCGCCAGCGACTTGGGGGAAGGGAGTCAGCCCCAGCATTTT. Translating gives CASDLGEGSQPQHF.

The chain recombines TRBV5-1 with TRBJ2-3; the match to TRBD2 covers 8 bases. Germline CDR1 is SGHRS and CDR2 is YFSETQ. The CDR3 extends over 15 amino acids. Trimming at V came to 2 bases and at J to 6 bases, leaving 8 bases not matched to a gene. The CDR3 DNA reads as TGCGCCAGCAGCTTCGCGGGGGGAGCGGGGGATACGCAGTATTTT. It codes for CASSFAGGAGDTQYF.

This clonotype was detected many times. The rearrangement links TRBV5-6 to TRBJ2-6; D remains ambiguous. This CDR3 is built from 16 residues. Germline V CDR1 and CDR2: SGHDT, YYEEEE. Trimming pared 1 base from V and 2 bases from J, leaving 10 bases between. CDR3 loop: CASSLRRSAGANVLTF. The CDR3 nucleotides are TGTGCCAGCAGCTTGCGCAGGTCGGCTGGGGCCAACGTCCTGACTTTC.

This clonotype was seen only a few times. The chain joins TRBV20-1 to TRBJ2-3; D is unresolved. Germline loops: CDR1 DFQATT, CDR2 SNEGSKA (reference sequence). Trimming took 6 bases from V and 0 from J, leaving 10 bases between them. This CDR3 is built from 13 residues. CDR3 nucleotides: TGCAGTGCCCTCCGAGTGAGCACAGATACGCAGTATTTT. This translates into CSALRVSTDTQYF.

A few counts support this clonotype. J is TRBJ2-2 and V is TRBV18; 7 positions match TRBD1. With 3 bases clipped from V and 2 bases from J, the junction kept 9 bases outside the gene matches. The CDR3 length is 17 residues. Germline CDR1 and CDR2: KGHSH and LQKENI. DNA of the CDR3: TGTGCCAGCTCACCTCTCCCGGGACAGAGAAACACCGGGGAGCTGTTTTTT. Amino acid sequence: CASSPLPGQRNTGELFF.

This chain connects TRBV18 to TRBJ2-7, with 10 bases identical to TRBD1. The ends lost 5 bases at V and 0 bases at J; junction bases unmatched: 4. The germline V gene encodes CDR1 KGHSH and CDR2 LQKENI. The CDR3 length is 15 residues. The CDR3 here is CASSKGQGHSYEQYF. The CDR3, as DNA: TGTGCCAGCTCAAAGGGACAGGGGCACTCCTACGAGCAGTACTTC.

This clonotype has more than one count but fewer than ten. The CDR3 nucleotides read TGTGCCAGCAGTTTCAGTGGAGGCGTCTACGAGCAGTACTTC. Translating it yields CASSFSGGVYEQYF. This rearrangement joins TRBV27 to TRBJ2-7; weak D call: TRBD2 (5 bases). CDR3 size: 14 residues. Germline V gene data show CDR1 as MNHEY and CDR2 as SMNVEV (reference sequence). Trimming pared 3 bases from V and 3 bases from J, leaving 12 bases between.

This sequence joins TRBV14 and TRBJ2-1; possible D gene TRBD2, 6 bases. The CDR3 has 13 amino acids. Trimming stripped 4 bases from V and 12 bases from J, with 16 bases between. CDR1 SGHDN and CDR2 FVKESK come from the germline V gene. The CDR3 sequence: CASSLGRAGPQFF. The CDR3 DNA is TGTGCCAGCAGCCTTGGCAGAGCGGGTCCGCAGTTCTTC.

This chain uses TRBV5-8 with TRBJ1-5, with D hard to call. V lost 5 bases to trimming and J lost 3 bases, with 18 bases between them. In germline, CDR1 is SGHTS, CDR2 YDEGEE. This CDR3 contains 16 residues. CDR3 sequence reads: CASRFRAESYNQPQHF. Here the CDR3 DNA reads TGTGCCAGCAGATTTAGAGCCGAAAGCTACAATCAGCCCCAGCATTTT.

The CDR3 DNA is TGTGCCAGCAGCCCAAGGACAGGCTGGGAGCAGTACTTC. It is translated as CASSPRTGWEQYF. The V and J genes are TRBV7-9 and TRBJ2-7; 7 positions match TRBD1. Trimming at V came to 5 bases and at J to 7 bases, leaving 8 bases not matched to a gene. Looked up from germline, CDR1 is SEHNR and CDR2 is FQNEAQ (reference sequence). CDR3 length equals 13 residues.

The chain uses TRBV6-5 and TRBJ1-1; 7 bases are shared with TRBD1. The germline V gene encodes CDR1 MNHEY and CDR2 SVGAGI. V dropped 4 bases and J dropped 3; count of bases not matched to a gene: 5. The CDR3 length is 14 residues. CDR3 nucleotides: TGTGCCAGCAGTTCACAGGGGACAGACACTGAAGCTTTCTTT. Amino acids: CASSSQGTDTEAFF.

Only a few counts were recorded for this clonotype. This sequence joins TRBV7-9 and TRBJ1-3; D uncertain. V dropped 3 bases and J dropped 0 bases, with 12 bases sitting between them. Germline lookup yields CDR1 SEHNR and CDR2 FQNEAQ (reference sequence). This CDR3 has 16 residues. The CDR3 DNA reads as TGTGCCAGCAGCTTTTTCACGTTGAGCTCTGGAAACACCATATATTTT. It translates to CASSFFTLSSGNTIYF.